This record covers a single TCR beta chain. Its antigen is currently unknown. Germline V gives CDR1 MNHEY, CDR2 SVGAGI. The CDR3 totals 14 residues. Trimming removed 2 bases at V and 1 base at J, with 8 bases between. The data were taken from a study of shared clonotypes between healthy human individuals. Findings and caveats of the study: Sharing across four donors was highest in naive CD4 (roughly 5%) and lowest in memory CD8 (approximately 0.4%). Non-shared clonotypes were found to have lower generation probabilities than the clonotypes that were shared by all four of the sorted-subset donors.

TCRdb keeps only in-frame clones here, not all; method: immunoSEQ multiplex PCR. The repertoire consists of 650,000 to 700,000 clones, with roughly 88% occurring once and the leading ten covering 34%. The specimen sequenced was memory CD8+ T cells from PBMCs. Subset denoted: CD45RO+ cells pooled with CCR7-negative TemRA cells. This clonotype was obtained from a man aged 18 to 29 in good health. Some clones in this sample may be carry-over from other donors' samples. The chain employs TRBV6-5 and TRBJ1-1; D is unresolved. The CDR3 spells CASSYRYGNTEAFF. For the CDR3, the DNA is TGTGCCAGCAGTTACAGGTACGGGAACACTGAAGCTTTCTTT.